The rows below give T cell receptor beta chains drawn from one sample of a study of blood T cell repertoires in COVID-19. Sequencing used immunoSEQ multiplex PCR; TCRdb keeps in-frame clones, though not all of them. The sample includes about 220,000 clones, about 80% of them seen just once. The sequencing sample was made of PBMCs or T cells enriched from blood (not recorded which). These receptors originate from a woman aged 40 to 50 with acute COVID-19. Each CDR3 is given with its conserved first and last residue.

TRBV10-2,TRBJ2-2,CASSESGRNTGELFF
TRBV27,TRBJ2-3,CASSLLDSSTDTQYF
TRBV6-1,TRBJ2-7,CASSEESLRAYEQYF
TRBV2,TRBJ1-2,CASILGEAYGYTF
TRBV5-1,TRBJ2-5,CASSSGRGQETQYF
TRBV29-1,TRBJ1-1,CSVATGDSMNTEAFF
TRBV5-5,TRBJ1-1,CASTPGFNTEAFF
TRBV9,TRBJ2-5,CASSPRTAPQETQYF
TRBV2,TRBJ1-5,CASSVGGGNQPQHF
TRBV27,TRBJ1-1,CASKMEHGTEAFF
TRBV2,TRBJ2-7,CASSARLPGQGSYEQYF
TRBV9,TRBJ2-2,CASSVEDLDTGELFF
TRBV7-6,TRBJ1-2,CASSPPLTGARDYGYTF
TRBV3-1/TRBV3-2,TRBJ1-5,CASSPDRARNQPQHF
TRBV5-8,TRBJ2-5,CASRTVAGETQYF
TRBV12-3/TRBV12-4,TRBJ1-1,CASRGLSNTEAFF
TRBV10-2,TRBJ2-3,CASSQGEVDTQYF
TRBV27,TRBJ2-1,CASSSLPGLAARKVEQFF
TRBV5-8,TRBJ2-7,CASSLSGVLYEQYF
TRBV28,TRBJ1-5,CASSLRTPSNQPQHF
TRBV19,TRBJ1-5,CASSNIQTSGNQPQHF
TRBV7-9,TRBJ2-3,CASSLGSLSTDTQYF
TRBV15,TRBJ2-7,CATSRDTSYEQYF
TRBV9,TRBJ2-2,CASSVDPGGGTGELFF
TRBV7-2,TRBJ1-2,CASSWDRNYGYTF
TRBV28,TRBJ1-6,CASSFRGQGNSPLHF
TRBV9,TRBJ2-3,CASSVDQGGDTQYF
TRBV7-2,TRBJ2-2,CASSLSLSGTGGTGELFF
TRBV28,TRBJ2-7,CASSLSGGTRAREQYF
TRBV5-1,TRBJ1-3,CASSQVPVSGNTIYF
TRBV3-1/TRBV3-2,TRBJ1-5,CASSQGRDQPQHF
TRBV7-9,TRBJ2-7,CASSFAGDEQYF
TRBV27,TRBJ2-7,CASRRWVDLSGRAYEQYF
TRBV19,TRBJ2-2,CASRKTGNTGELFF
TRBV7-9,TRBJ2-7,CASSPPVDSPSREQYF
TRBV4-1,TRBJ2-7,CASSQVGSGAYEQYF
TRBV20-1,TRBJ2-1,CSANQRDEQFF
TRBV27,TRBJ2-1,CASSAGIPIYSGRDGEQFF
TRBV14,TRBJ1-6,CASSQDLYSPLHF
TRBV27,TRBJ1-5,CASSQGSPNQPQHF
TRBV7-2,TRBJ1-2,CASSTRTGYRSDGYTF
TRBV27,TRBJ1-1,CASSRLAGGRNTEAFF
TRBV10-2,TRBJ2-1,CATGRNPSGVGEQFF
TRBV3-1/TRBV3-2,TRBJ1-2,CASSQDMGRGSGYTF
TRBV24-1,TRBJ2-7,CATSRRGTGSGEQYF
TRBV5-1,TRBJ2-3,CASSLAGSDTQYF
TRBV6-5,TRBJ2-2,CASSYSTSVTGELFF
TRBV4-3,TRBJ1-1,CASSRQGNTEAFF
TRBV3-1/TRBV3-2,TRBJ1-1,CASSQVNGEAFF
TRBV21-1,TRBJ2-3,CASNPRQVTDTQYF
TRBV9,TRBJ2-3,CASATSSGGLHSTDTQYF
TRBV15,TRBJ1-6,CATSRGGISYNSPLHF
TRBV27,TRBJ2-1,CASSFSTNNEQFF
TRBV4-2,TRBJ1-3,CASSQEFGFSGNTIYF
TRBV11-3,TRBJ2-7,CASSSGTGFEQYF
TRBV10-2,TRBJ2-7,CASRGPSGYEQYF
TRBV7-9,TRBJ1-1,CASSPGQNTEAFF
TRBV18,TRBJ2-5,CASSPRVAGTETQYF